This is a list of T cell receptor beta chains from one sample in a study of blood T cells in healthy people across ages. TCRdb fed the 5' RACE reads into MiXCR, producing one record per CDR3 protein. Of roughly 720,000 distinct CDR3 sequences listed, about 55% are singletons. The material sequenced was blood. These receptors all stem from an elderly man in good health. CDR3s include the opening cysteine and the closing phenylalanine or tryptophan. D genes are given only for firm matches. Size is omitted from some rows. Given values are once, few, many or a class for expanded clones.

length	V	J	size	D	DNA	CDR3
14	TRBV21-1	TRBJ1-6	NA	NA	TGTGCCAGCAGCCGGACAGGGTGTAATTCACCCCTCCACTTT	CASSRTGCNSPLHF
15	TRBV4-2	TRBJ2-1	few	NA	TGTGCCAGCAGCCGCCCTTCGGGGATCCACAATGAGCAGTTCTTC	CASSRPSGIHNEQFF
16	TRBV7-9	TRBJ2-3	NA	NA	TGTGCCAGCACGGAGGGAATAGCGGAGATTTCGGATACGCAGTATTTT	CASTEGIAEISDTQYF
15	TRBV7-9	TRBJ1-6	NA	TRBD1	TGTGCCAGCAGCCCTCGGACAGGGAGGGAATCACCCCTCCACTTT	CASSPRTGRESPLHF
16	TRBV28	TRBJ2-7	NA	NA	TGTGCCAGCAGTTTATGGGGCGGGACGACTGGCAGCGAGCAGTACTTC	CASSLWGGTTGSEQYF
15	TRBV27	TRBJ2-1	NA	TRBD2	TGTGCCAGCAGCCTACTAGCGGGAGTTCGGGGTGAGCAGTTCTTC	CASSLLAGVRGEQFF
15	TRBV20-1	TRBJ2-7	NA	NA	TGCAGTGCTAGACGGCTAGCCAGCTCCTACAATGAGCAGTACTTC	CSARRLASSYNEQYF
13	TRBV20-1	TRBJ2-5	NA	TRBD2	TGCAGTGCTAACCTAGCGGGCCAAGAGACCCAGTACTTC	CSANLAGQETQYF
16	TRBV28	TRBJ2-3	once	TRBD2	TGTGCCAGCAGTTCGGGGGCTAGCGGGAATCCAGATACGCAGTATTTT	CASSSGASGNPDTQYF
12	TRBV29-1	TRBJ2-2	NA	NA	TGCAGCGTAGGGGACCTCTTGGGGGAGCTGTTTTTT	CSVGDLLGELFF
15	TRBV5-1	TRBJ1-4	NA	NA	TGCGCCAGCAGCTTCCTAGGGGGGACAAGCGAAAAACTGTTTTTT	CASSFLGGTSEKLFF
16	TRBV3-1	TRBJ2-1	NA	TRBD2	TGTGCCAGCAGCCAACCGGAGGGACTAGCAATCAATGAGCAGTTCTTC	CASSQPEGLAINEQFF
19	TRBV28	TRBJ1-5	NA	TRBD1	TGTGCCAGCAGTAACCTTAACCGAATGGGACAGGGGAGCAACCAGCCCCAGCATTTT	CASSNLNRMGQGSNQPQHF
13	TRBV20-1	TRBJ1-1	NA	NA	TGCAGTGCTAGTGCCGGGGTCGGAACTGAAGCTTTCTTT	CSASAGVGTEAFF
18	TRBV27	TRBJ2-7	few	TRBD2	TGTGCCAGCAGTGCGCAAAGACTAGCGGGAGATGCGATTCGCGAGCAGTACTTC	CASSAQRLAGDAIREQYF
15	TRBV3-1	TRBJ2-7	NA	TRBD1	TGTGCCAGCAGTCTTGGGACAGGGGCTCGCTACGAGCAGTACTTC	CASSLGTGARYEQYF
14	TRBV18	TRBJ2-7	NA	TRBD2	TGTGCCAGCTCACTACAGCGGGAGGGGAATGAGCAGTACTTC	CASSLQREGNEQYF
15	TRBV28	TRBJ1-1	once	NA	TGTGCCAGCACCAGCGGGCAGCAGCGAAACACTGAAGCTTTCTTT	CASTSGQQRNTEAFF
13	TRBV2	TRBJ2-7	NA	NA	TGTGCCAGCAGTGATCTTACGCAGACCGAGCAGTACTTC	CASSDLTQTEQYF
17	TRBV3-1	TRBJ2-7	NA	TRBD2	TGTGCCAGCAGCCAAGGCTTAAAGACTAGCGGGACCTACGAGCAGTACTTC	CASSQGLKTSGTYEQYF
12	TRBV12-3/TRBV12-4	TRBJ1-2	NA	NA	TGTGCCAGCAGCCCCAGACCTTGGGGCTACACCTTC	CASSPRPWGYTF
12	TRBV2	TRBJ2-7	NA	NA	TGTGCCAGCAGTGAATTGACCTACGAGCAGTACTTC	CASSELTYEQYF
14	TRBV6-5	TRBJ2-1	NA	NA	TGTGCCAGCAGTTTTAGCAGGAGTCAGAATGAGCAGTTCTTC	CASSFSRSQNEQFF
12	TRBV20-1	TRBJ2-1	few	TRBD1	TGCAGTGCTAACAGGGGGCGAGAGACCCAGTTCTTC	CSANRGRETQFF
16	TRBV6-5	TRBJ2-6	NA	NA	TGTGCCAGCAGGTTGGGACGGCACTCTGGGGCCAACGTCCTGACTTTC	CASRLGRHSGANVLTF
16	TRBV28	TRBJ2-3	NA	NA	TGTGCCACCGCACAGGAGGGGGTGGGGTACACAGATACGCAGTATTTT	CATAQEGVGYTDTQYF
13	TRBV29-1	TRBJ2-1	NA	NA	TGCAGCGCACTGACAAGCTCCTACAATGAGCAGTTCTTC	CSALTSSYNEQFF
15	TRBV6-1	TRBJ2-5	few	TRBD1	TGTGCCAGCACGACCCACGGGACAGGGCAGGAGACCCAGTACTTC	CASTTHGTGQETQYF
15	TRBV5-1	TRBJ1-4	NA	NA	TGCGCCAGCAGCTTGGGTGGCCACGGGGCGACGGAACTGTTTTTT	CASSLGGHGATELFF
15	TRBV6-2/TRBV6-3	TRBJ2-3	NA	TRBD1	TGTGCTAGCAGCAAGGACAGGGCCGGCACAGATACGCAGTATTTT	CASSKDRAGTDTQYF
13	TRBV2	TRBJ1-1	NA	NA	TGTGCCAGCATGCTGGGATTAAACACTGAAGCTTTCTTT	CASMLGLNTEAFF
15	TRBV7-8	TRBJ1-1	NA	NA	TGTGCCAGCAGCGCCTATGGGGCAGGCGACACTGAAGCTTTCTTT	CASSAYGAGDTEAFF
17	TRBV18	TRBJ2-7	few	TRBD2	TGTGCCAGCTCACCGAGGGGACTAGCGGGGGGAACCTACGAGCAGTACTTC	CASSPRGLAGGTYEQYF
16	TRBV7-3	TRBJ2-2	NA	TRBD2	TGTGCCAGCAGCTTTGCTCCTAGCGGGAACACCGGGGAGCTGTTTTTT	CASSFAPSGNTGELFF
14	TRBV27	TRBJ1-1	once	NA	TGTGCCAGCAGTCCCGCGGCCCCTAACACTGAAGCTTTCTTT	CASSPAAPNTEAFF
14	TRBV3-1	TRBJ1-4	NA	NA	TGTGCCAGCAGCCCCAGTACGGGGGCTGAAAAACTGTTTTTT	CASSPSTGAEKLFF
15	TRBV4-1	TRBJ2-5	NA	NA	TGCGCCAGCAGCCATCCCCGGACAGCCGAAGAGACCCAGTACTTC	CASSHPRTAEETQYF
13	TRBV20-1	TRBJ1-2	NA	NA	TGCAGTGCTAGAGGACAGCAAGGACATGGCTACACCTTC	CSARGQQGHGYTF
17	TRBV12-3/TRBV12-4	TRBJ2-7	NA	TRBD2	TGTGCCAGCAGCACATTTGGGGCGGGACTAGCGGCTGACGAGCAGTACTTC	CASSTFGAGLAADEQYF
11	TRBV2	TRBJ2-5	few	NA	TGTGCCAGCAGGGAAGGGGAGACCCAGTACTTC	CASREGETQYF
15	TRBV7-2	TRBJ2-7	NA	NA	TGTGCCAGCAGCTTCGGTCCCCTCTCCTACAATGAGCAGTACTTC	CASSFGPLSYNEQYF
17	TRBV9	TRBJ2-1	NA	NA	TGTGCCAGCAGCGAGGCCCCCAGGGGCGGAAGTTACAATGAGCAGTTCTTC	CASSEAPRGGSYNEQFF
15	TRBV5-1	TRBJ1-2	few	NA	TGCGCCAGCAGCGCGGGGGTAGGGCCGAACTATGGCTACACCTTC	CASSAGVGPNYGYTF
14	TRBV28	TRBJ2-7	few	TRBD1	TGTGCCAGCAGTTTAGGGGACAGTAGGGGCGAGCAGTACTTC	CASSLGDSRGEQYF
15	TRBV27	TRBJ2-5	NA	TRBD1	TGTGCCAGCAGTTTTCGCCGGGACAGGGGAGAGACCCAGTACTTC	CASSFRRDRGETQYF
16	TRBV28	TRBJ2-1	few	TRBD2	TGTGCCAGCAGCCCCCAGGGAGCGGGAGCTCGCAATGAGCAGTTCTTC	CASSPQGAGARNEQFF
14	TRBV12-3/TRBV12-4	TRBJ1-1	NA	TRBD1	TGTGCCAGCAATAAGGGACAGGCGAACACTGAAGCTTTCTTT	CASNKGQANTEAFF
18	TRBV24-1	TRBJ2-1	NA	TRBD2	TGTGCCACCAGTGATCCGCGGCGGGCTAGCGGGAGAATCAATGAGCAGTTCTTC	CATSDPRRASGRINEQFF
12	TRBV5-1	TRBJ2-7	NA	TRBD1	TGCGCCAGCAGGGACAGGGAATCCGAGCAGTACTTC	CASRDRESEQYF
13	TRBV28	TRBJ2-6	few	NA	TGTGCCAGCATTTTCTCCGGGGCCAACGTCCTGACTTTC	CASIFSGANVLTF